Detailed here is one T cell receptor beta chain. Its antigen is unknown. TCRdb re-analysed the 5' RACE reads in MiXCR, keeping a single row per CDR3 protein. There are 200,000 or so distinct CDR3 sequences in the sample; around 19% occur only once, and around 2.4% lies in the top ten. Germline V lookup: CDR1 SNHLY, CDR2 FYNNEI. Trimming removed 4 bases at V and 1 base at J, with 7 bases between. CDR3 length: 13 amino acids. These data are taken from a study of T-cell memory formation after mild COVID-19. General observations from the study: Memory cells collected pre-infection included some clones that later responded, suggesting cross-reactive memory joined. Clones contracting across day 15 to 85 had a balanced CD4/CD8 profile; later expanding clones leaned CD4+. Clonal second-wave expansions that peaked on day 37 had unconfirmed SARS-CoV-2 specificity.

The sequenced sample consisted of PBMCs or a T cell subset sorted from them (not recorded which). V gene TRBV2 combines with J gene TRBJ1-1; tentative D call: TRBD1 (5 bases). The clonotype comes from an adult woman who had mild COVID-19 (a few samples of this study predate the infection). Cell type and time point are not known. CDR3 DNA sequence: TGTGCCAGCAGTGCTCAGGGGAACACTGAAGCTTTCTTT. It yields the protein CASSAQGNTEAFF. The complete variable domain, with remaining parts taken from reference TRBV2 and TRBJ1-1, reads EPEVTQTPSHQVTQMGQEVILRCVPISNHLYFYWYRQILGQKVEFLVSFYNNEISEKSEIFDDQFSVERPDGSNFTLKIRSTKLEDSAMYFCASSAQGNTEAFFGQGTRLTVV.